Shown below are 6 T cell receptor beta chains from a single sample sequenced in a study of blood T cell repertoires in COVID-19. TCRdb's copy holds only in-frame clones and misses some; the assay was immunoSEQ multiplex PCR. The data contain 65,000 to 100,000 clones, under 85% of them singletons. Sequenced: peripheral blood. The source is a human donor in a cohort sampled during active COVID-19.

This clone was detected a few times. The J gene is TRBJ2-7, the V gene TRBV15, with 7 bases aligning to TRBD2. Per germline, CDR1 LNHNV and CDR2 YYDKDF (reference sequence). Losses at the gene ends were 8 bases for V and 0 bases for J; bases not matched to a gene: 7. The CDR3 is 14 residues long. The chain's CDR3 is CATESGLDSYEQYF. The CDR3 DNA sequence: TGTGCCACCGAGTCAGGACTAGACTCCTACGAGCAGTACTTC.

This sequence joins TRBV6-1 and TRBJ2-3; 9 nucleotides match TRBD2. The length of the CDR3 is 16 residues. The J segment lost 2 bases and the V segment lost 4 bases, leaving 7 bases of the junction unmatched. CDR1 is MNHNS, CDR2 SASEGT, per germline. In nucleotides, the CDR3 is TGTGCCAGCAGTGGGGTTAGCGGGGGCGTCACAGATACGCAGTATTTT. It codes for CASSGVSGGVTDTQYF.

V and J are TRBV13 and TRBJ1-1; D possibly corresponds to TRBD1 (5 bases). V gave up 1 base and J gave up 4 bases, with 10 bases separating them. The germline V gene encodes CDR1 PRHDT and CDR2 FYEKMQ (reference sequence). The CDR3 has 14 amino acids. CDR3 nucleotides: TGTGCCAGCAGCTTAGATGCGGGACCCACTGAAGCTTTCTTT. Translating it yields CASSLDAGPTEAFF.

This chain connects TRBV6-5 to TRBJ1-1; 7 bases are a match to TRBD1. J was trimmed by 5 bases and V by 9 bases; bases with no gene match: 9. In germline, CDR1 is MNHEY, CDR2 SVGAGI. The CDR3 consists of 13 residues. CDR3 sequence reads: CASYRGDETEAFF. The CDR3 DNA reads TGTGCCAGTTACAGGGGAGATGAAACTGAAGCTTTCTTT.

The chain couples TRBV2 to TRBJ2-7; D is ambiguous. Germline CDR1 SNHLY, CDR2 FYNNEI. V was clipped by 3 bases and J by 7 bases, with 13 bases between them. The CDR3 runs 13 residues. In DNA, the CDR3 is TGTGCCAGCAGTGATTCGGCGGCTCGGGAGCAGTACTTC. It codes for CASSDSAAREQYF.

V and J are TRBV7-9 and TRBJ1-3; 8 bases are a match to TRBD1. The CDR3 sequence is 18 residues long. The J segment lost 0 bases and the V segment lost 7 bases, leaving 14 bases of the junction unmatched. From germline, CDR1 is SEHNR and CDR2 FQNEAQ (reference sequence). The CDR3 sequence: CASTPRSRTGSSGNTIYF. CDR3 bases: TGTGCCAGCACCCCCCGCTCCAGGACAGGGAGCTCTGGAAACACCATATATTTT. The complete variable domain, with remaining parts taken from reference TRBV7-9 and TRBJ1-3, reads DTGVSQNPRHKITKRGQNVTFRCDPISEHNRLYWYRQTLGQGPEFLTYFQNEAQLEKSRLLSDRFSAERPKGSFSTLEIQRTEQGDSAMYLCASTPRSRTGSSGNTIYFGEGSWLTVV.